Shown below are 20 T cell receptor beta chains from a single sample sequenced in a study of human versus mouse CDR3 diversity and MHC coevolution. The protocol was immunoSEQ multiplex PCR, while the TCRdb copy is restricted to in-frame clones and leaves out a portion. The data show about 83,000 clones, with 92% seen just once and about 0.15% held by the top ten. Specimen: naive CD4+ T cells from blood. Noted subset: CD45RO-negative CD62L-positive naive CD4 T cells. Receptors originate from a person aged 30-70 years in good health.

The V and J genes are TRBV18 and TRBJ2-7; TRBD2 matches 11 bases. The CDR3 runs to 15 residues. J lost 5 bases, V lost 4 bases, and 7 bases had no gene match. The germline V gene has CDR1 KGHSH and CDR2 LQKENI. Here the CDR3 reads CASSLNSGRGNEQYF. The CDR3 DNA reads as TGTGCCAGCTCACTTAATAGCGGGAGGGGTAACGAGCAGTACTTC.

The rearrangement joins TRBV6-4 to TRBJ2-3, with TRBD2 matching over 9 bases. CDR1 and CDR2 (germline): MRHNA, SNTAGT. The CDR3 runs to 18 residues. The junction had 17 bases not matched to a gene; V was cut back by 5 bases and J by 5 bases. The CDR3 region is CASSRNPIPTSGEDTQYF. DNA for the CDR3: TGTGCCAGCAGTCGAAACCCCATTCCGACTAGCGGAGAAGATACGCAGTATTTT.

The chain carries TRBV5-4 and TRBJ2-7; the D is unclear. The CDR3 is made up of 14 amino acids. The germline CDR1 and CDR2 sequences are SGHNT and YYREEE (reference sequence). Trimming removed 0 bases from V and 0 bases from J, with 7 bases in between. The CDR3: CASSLGGNSYEQYF. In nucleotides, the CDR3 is TGTGCCAGCAGCTTGGGAGGTAACTCCTACGAGCAGTACTTC.

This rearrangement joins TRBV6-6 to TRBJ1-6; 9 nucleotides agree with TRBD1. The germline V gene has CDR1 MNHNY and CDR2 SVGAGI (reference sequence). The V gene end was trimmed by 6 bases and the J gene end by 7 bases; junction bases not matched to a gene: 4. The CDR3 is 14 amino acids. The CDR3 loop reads CASSQGQGNSPLHF. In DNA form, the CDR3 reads TGTGCCAGCAGCCAGGGACAGGGAAATTCACCCCTCCACTTT.

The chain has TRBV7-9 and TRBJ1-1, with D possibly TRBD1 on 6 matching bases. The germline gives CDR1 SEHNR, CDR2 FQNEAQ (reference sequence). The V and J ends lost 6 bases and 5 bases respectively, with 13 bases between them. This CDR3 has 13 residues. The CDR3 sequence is CASSPGHPTEAFF. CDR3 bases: TGTGCCAGCAGTCCGGGACACCCGACTGAAGCTTTCTTT.

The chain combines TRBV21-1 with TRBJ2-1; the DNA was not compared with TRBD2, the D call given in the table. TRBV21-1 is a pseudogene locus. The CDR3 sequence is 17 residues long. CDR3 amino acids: CASSKPISGPSYNEQFF. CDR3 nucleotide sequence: TGTGCCAGCAGCAAGCCCATTAGCGGGCCCTCCTACAATGAGCAGTTCTTC.

The CDR3 sequence: CASMSGRNTGELFF. Here the CDR3 DNA reads TGTGCCAGCATGAGCGGGAGGAACACCGGGGAGCTGTTTTTT. The chain joins TRBV2 to TRBJ2-2, with 8 bases fitting TRBD2. The CDR3 has 14 amino acids. V dropped 7 bases and J dropped 1; count of bases not matched to a gene: 2. Germline V lookup: CDR1 SNHLY, CDR2 FYNNEI.

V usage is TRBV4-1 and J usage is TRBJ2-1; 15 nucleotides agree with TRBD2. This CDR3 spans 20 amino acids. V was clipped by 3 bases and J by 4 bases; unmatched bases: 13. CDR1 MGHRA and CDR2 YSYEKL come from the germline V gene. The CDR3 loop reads CASSQLGTSGGPGLYNEQFF. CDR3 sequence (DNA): TGCGCCAGCAGCCAGTTGGGGACTAGCGGGGGGCCGGGCCTTTACAATGAGCAGTTCTTC.

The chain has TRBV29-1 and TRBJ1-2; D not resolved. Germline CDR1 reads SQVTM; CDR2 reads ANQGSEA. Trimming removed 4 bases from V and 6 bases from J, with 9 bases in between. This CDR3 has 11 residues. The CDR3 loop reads CSVAPENGYTF. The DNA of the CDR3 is TGCAGCGTTGCCCCCGAGAATGGCTACACCTTC.

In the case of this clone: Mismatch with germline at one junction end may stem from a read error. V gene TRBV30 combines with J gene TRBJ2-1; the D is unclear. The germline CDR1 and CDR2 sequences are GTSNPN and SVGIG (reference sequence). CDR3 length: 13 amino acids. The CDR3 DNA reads TGTGCCCTGAGAATAGGATCTTACAGTGAGCAGTTCTTC. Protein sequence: CALRIGSYSEQFF.

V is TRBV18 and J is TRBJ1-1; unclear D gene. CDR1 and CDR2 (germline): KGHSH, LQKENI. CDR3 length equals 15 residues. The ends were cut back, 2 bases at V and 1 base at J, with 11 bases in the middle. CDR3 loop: CASSPRVRGNTEAFF. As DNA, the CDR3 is TGTGCCAGCTCACCAAGAGTCCGCGGGAACACTGAAGCTTTCTTT.

The CDR3, as DNA: TGCGCCAGCATTCCAAGGGGGGACAGGGGAGGAGATACGCAGTATTTT. Encoded protein: CASIPRGDRGGDTQYF. This chain uses TRBV10-2 with TRBJ2-3; 10 nucleotides match TRBD1. Germline V lookup: CDR1 WSHSY, CDR2 SAAADI. The CDR3 spans 16 residues. With 7 bases clipped from V and 5 bases from J, the junction kept 12 bases outside the gene matches.

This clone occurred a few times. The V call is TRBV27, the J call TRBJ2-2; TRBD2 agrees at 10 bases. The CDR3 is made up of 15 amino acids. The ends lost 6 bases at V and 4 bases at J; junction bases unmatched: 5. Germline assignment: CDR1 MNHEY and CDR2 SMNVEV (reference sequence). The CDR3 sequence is CASRSGGAVTGELFF. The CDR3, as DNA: TGTGCCAGCAGGAGCGGGGGGGCGGTCACCGGGGAGCTGTTTTTT.

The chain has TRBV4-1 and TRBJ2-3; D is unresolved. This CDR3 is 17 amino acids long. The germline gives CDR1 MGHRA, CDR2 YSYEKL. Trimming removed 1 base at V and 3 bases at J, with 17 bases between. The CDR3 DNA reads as TGCGCCAGCAGCCAAGGCGCATCCCGAAGTAGTACAGATACGCAGTATTTT. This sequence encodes CASSQGASRSSTDTQYF.

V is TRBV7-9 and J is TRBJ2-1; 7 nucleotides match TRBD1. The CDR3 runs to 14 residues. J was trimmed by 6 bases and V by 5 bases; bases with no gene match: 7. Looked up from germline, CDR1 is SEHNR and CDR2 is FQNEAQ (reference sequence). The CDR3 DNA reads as TGTGCCAGCAGCGCCGGGACAGAAAGCAATGAGCAGTTCTTC. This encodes CASSAGTESNEQFF.

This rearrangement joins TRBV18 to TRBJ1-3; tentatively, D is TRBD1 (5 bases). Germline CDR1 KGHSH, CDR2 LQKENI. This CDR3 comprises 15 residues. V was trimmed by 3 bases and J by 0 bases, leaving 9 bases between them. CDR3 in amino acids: CASSPLDTSGNTIYF. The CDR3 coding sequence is TGTGCCAGCTCACCGCTGGACACCTCTGGAAACACCATATATTTT.

Here the CDR3 reads CASSMGVRQGGSGSLGNEQFF. CDR3 DNA: TGTGCCAGTAGTATGGGCGTAAGACAGGGGGGTAGCGGGAGCTTAGGCAATGAGCAGTTCTTC. This chain uses TRBV19 with TRBJ2-1; D tentatively fits TRBD1 or TRBD2 (9 bases each). CDR3 length: 21 residues. Looked up from germline, CDR1 is LNHDA and CDR2 is SQIVND (reference sequence). Trimming removed 3 bases at V and 6 bases at J, with 33 bases between.

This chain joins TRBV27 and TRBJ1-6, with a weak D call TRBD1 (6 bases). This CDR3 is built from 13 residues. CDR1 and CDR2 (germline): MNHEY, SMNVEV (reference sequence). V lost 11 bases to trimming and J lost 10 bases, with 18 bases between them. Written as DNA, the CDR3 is TGTGCCGTCAAAGGGGGTGTAGGGTCACCCCTCCACTTT. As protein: CAVKGGVGSPLHF.

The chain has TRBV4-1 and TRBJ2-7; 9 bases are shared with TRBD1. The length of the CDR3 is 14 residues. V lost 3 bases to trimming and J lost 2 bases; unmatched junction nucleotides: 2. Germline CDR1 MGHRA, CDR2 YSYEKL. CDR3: CASSQRQGAYEQYF. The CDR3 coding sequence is TGCGCCAGCAGCCAGAGACAGGGGGCCTACGAGCAGTACTTC.

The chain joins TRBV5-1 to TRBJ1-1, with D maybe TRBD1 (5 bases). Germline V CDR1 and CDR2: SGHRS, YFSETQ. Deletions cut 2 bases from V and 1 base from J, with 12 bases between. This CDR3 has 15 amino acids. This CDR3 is CASSFTNTGNTEAFF. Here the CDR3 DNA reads TGCGCCAGCAGCTTTACCAACACAGGGAACACTGAAGCTTTCTTT.